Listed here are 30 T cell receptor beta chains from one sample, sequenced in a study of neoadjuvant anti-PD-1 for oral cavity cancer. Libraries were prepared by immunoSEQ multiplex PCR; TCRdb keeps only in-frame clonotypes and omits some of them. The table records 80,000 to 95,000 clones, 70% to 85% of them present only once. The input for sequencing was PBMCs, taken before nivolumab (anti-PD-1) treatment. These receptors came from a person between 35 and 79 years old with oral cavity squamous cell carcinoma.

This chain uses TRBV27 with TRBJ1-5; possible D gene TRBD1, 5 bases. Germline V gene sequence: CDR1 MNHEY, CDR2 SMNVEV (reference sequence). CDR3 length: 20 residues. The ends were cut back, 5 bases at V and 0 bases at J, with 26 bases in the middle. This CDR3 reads CASSPTDPRRGTYSNQPQHF. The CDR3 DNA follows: TGTGCCAGCAGTCCTACGGACCCTCGACGTGGGACCTATAGCAATCAGCCCCAGCATTTT.

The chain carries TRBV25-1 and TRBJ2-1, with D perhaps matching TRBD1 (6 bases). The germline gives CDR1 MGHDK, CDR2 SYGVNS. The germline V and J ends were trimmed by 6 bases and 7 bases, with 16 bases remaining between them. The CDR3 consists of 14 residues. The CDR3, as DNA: TGTGCCAGCAGCCAACCTGGGGGCCGTAATGAGCAGTTCTTC. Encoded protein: CASSQPGGRNEQFF.

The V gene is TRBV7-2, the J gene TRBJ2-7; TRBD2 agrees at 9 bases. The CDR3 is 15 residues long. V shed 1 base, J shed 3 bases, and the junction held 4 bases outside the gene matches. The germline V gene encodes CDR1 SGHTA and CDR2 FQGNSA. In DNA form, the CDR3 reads TGTGCCAGCAGCTTAGGGGGACTAGCAAACTACGAGCAGTACTTC. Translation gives CASSLGGLANYEQYF.

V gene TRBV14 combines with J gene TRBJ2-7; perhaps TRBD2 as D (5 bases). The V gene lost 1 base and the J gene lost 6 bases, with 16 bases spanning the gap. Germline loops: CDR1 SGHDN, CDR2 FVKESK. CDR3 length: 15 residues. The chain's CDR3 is CASSQVTAPAGEQYF. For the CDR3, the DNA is TGTGCCAGCAGCCAAGTAACCGCCCCGGCGGGCGAGCAGTACTTC.

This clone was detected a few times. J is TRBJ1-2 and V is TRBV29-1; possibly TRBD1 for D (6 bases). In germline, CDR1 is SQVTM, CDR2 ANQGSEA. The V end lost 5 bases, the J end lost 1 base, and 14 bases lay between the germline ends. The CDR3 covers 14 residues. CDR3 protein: CSVLGSRGNYGYTF. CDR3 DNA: TGCAGCGTTCTAGGGTCCAGGGGTAACTATGGCTACACCTTC.

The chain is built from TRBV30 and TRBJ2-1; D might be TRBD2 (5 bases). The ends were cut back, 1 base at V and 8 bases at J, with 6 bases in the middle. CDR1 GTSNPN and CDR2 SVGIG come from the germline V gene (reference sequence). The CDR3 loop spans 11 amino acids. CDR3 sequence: CAWSGGYEQFF. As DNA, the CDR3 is TGTGCCTGGAGTGGCGGGTATGAGCAGTTCTTC.

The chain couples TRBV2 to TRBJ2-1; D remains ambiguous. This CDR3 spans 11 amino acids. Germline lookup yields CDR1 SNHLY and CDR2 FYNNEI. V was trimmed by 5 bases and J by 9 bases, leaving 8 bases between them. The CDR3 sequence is CASSYYGEQFF. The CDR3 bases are TGTGCCAGCAGTTACTACGGTGAGCAGTTCTTC.

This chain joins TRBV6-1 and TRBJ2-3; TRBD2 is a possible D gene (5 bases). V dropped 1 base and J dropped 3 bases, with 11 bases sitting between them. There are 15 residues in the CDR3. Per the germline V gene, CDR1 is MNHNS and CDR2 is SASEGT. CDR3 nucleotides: TGTGCCAGCAGTGAAGAAAGGCCGGGGACAGATACGCAGTATTTT. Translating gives CASSEERPGTDTQYF.

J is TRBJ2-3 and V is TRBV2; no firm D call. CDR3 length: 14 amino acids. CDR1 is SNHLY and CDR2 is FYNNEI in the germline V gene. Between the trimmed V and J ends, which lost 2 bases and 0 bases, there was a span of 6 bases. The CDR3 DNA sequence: TGTGCCAGCAGTGAAAGTTTTAGCACAGATACGCAGTATTTT. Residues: CASSESFSTDTQYF.

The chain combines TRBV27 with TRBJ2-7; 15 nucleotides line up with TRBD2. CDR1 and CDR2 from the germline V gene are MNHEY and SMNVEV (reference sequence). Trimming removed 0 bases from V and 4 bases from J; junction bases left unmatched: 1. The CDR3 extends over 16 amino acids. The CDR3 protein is CASSLSGLAGGYEQYF. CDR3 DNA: TGTGCCAGCAGTTTATCTGGACTAGCGGGAGGGTACGAGCAGTACTTC.

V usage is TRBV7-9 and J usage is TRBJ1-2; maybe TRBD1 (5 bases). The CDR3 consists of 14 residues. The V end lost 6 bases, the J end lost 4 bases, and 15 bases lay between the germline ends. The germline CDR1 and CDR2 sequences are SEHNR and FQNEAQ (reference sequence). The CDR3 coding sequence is TGTGCCAGCAGACCACTCTCAGGGAGCTATGGCTACACCTTC. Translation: CASRPLSGSYGYTF.

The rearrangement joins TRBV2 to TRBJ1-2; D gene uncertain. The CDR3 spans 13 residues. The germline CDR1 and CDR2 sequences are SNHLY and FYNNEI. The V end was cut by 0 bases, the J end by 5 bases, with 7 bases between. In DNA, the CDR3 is TGTGCCAGCAGTGAAGCCTCCAGTTATGGCTACACCTTC. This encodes CASSEASSYGYTF.

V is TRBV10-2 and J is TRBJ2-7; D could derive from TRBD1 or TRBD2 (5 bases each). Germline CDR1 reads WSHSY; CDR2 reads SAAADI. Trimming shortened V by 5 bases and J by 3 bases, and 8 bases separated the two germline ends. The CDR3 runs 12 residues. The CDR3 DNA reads TGCGCCAGCAGTCAGGGACGCTACGAGCAGTACTTC. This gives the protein CASSQGRYEQYF.

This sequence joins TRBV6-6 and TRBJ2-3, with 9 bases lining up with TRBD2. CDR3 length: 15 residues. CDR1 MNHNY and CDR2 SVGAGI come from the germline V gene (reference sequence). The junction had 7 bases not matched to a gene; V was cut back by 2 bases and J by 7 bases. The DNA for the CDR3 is TGTGCCAGCAGTTACCGAGGAGCTAGCGGGAATACGCAGTATTTT. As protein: CASSYRGASGNTQYF.

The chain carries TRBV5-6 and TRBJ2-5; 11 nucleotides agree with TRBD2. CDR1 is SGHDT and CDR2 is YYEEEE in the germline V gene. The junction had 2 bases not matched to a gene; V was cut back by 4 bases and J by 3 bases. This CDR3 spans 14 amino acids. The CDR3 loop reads CASSTSGREETQYF. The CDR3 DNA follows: TGTGCCAGCAGCACTAGCGGGAGAGAAGAGACCCAGTACTTC. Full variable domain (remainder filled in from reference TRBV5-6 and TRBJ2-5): DAGVTQSPTHLIKTRGQQVTLRCSPKSGHDTVSWYQQALGQGPQFIFQYYEEEERQRGNFPDRFSGHQFPNYSSELNVNALLLGDSALYLCASSTSGREETQYFGPGTRLLVL.

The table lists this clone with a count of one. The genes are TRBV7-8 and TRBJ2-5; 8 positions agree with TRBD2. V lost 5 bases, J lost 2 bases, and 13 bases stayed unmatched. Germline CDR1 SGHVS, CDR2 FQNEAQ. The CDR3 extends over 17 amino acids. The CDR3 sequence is CASSLIPGGGAQETQYF. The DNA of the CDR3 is TGTGCCAGCAGCCTAATACCCGGGGGGGGCGCTCAAGAGACCCAGTACTTC.

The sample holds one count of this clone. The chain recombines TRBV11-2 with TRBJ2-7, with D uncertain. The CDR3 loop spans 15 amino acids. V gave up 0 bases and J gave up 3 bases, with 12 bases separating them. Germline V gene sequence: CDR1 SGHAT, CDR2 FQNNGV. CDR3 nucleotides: TGTGCCAGCAGCTTAGATCGGCGCGGAGTCTACGAGCAGTACTTC. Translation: CASSLDRRGVYEQYF.

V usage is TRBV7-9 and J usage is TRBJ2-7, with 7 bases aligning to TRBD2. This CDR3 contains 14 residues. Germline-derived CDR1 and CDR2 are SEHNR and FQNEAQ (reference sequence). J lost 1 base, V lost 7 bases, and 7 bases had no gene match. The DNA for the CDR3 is TGTGCCAGCACTCCGGGACTACATTCCTACGAGCAGTACTTC. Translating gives CASTPGLHSYEQYF.

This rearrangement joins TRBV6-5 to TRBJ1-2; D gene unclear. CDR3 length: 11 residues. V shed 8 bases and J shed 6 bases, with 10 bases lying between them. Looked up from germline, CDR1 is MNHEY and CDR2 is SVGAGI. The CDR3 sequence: CASHLGNGYTF. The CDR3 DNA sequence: TGTGCCAGCCACCTAGGAAATGGCTACACCTTC.

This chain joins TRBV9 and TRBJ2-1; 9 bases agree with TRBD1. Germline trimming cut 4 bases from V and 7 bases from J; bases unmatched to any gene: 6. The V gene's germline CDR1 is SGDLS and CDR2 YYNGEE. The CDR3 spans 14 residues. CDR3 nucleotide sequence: TGTGCCAGCAGCCCAGGGACAGGGTGGAATGAGCAGTTCTTC. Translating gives CASSPGTGWNEQFF. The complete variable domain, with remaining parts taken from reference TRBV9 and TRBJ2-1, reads DSGVTQTPKHLITATGQRVTLRCSPRSGDLSVYWYQQSLDQGLQFLIQYYNGEERAKGNILERFSAQQFPDLHSELNLSSLELGDSALYFCASSPGTGWNEQFFGPGTRLTVL.

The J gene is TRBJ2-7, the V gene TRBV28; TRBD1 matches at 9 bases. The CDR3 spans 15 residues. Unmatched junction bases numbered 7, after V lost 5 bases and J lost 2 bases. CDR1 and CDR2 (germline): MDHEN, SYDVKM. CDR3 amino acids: CASSEIRQGAYEQYF. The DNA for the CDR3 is TGTGCCAGCAGTGAAATAAGACAGGGGGCCTACGAGCAGTACTTC.

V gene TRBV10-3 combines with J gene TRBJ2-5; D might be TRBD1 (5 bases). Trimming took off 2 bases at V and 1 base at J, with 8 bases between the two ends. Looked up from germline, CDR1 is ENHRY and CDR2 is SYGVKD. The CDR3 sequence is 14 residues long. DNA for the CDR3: TGTGCCATCAGTGAGGCCAGGGTCCAAGAGACCCAGTACTTC. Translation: CAISEARVQETQYF.

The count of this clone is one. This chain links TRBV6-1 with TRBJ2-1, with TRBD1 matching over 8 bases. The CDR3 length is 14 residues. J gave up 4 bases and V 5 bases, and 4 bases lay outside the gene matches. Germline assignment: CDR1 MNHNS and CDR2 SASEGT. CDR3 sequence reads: CASSKQGGYNEQFF. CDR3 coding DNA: TGTGCCAGCAGTAAACAGGGGGGTTACAATGAGCAGTTCTTC.

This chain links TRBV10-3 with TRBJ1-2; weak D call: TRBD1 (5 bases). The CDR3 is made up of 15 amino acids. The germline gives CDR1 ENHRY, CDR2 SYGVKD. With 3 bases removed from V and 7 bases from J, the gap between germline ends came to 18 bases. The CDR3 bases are TGTGCCATCAGTGAAGGGAGACAGAACTCCGTTGGCTACACCTTC. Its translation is CAISEGRQNSVGYTF.

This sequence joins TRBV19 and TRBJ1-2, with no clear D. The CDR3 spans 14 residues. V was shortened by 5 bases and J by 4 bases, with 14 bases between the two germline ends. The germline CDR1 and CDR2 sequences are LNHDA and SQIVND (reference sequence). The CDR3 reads CASSDRAESYGYTF. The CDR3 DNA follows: TGTGCCAGTAGTGACCGGGCGGAGAGCTATGGCTACACCTTC.

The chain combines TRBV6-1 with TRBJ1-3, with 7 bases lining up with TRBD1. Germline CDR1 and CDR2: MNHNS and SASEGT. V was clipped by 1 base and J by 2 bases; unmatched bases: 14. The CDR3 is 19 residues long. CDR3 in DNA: TGTGCCAGCAGTGAAGTGAACAGGGGCCGCGGGGGGCCTGGAAACACCATATATTTT. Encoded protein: CASSEVNRGRGGPGNTIYF.

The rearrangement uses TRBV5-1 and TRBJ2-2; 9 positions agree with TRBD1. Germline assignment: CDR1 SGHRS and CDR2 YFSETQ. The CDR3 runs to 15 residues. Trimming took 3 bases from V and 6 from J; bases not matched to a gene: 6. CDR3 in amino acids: CASSSGQGYPGELFF. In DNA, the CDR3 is TGCGCCAGCAGCTCCGGACAGGGGTACCCCGGGGAGCTGTTTTTT.

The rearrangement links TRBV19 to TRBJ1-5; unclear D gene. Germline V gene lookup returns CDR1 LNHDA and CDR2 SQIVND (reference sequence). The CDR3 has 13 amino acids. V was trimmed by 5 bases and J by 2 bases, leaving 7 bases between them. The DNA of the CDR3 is TGTGCCAGTAGTCCCCTCGGCAATCAGCCCCAGCATTTT. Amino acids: CASSPLGNQPQHF.

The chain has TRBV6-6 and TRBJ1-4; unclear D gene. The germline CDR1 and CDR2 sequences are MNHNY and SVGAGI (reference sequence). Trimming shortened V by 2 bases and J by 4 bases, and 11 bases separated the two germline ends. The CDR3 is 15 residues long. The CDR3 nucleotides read TGTGCCAGCAGTTACAACGGGGTGGGTAATGAAAAACTGTTTTTT. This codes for CASSYNGVGNEKLFF.

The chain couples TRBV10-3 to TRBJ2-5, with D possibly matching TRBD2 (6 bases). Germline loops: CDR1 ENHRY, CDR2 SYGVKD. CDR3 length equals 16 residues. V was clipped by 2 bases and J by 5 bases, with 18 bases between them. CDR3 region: CAISEGGAEKKETQYF. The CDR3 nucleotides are TGTGCCATCAGTGAGGGCGGGGCGGAAAAGAAGGAGACCCAGTACTTC.